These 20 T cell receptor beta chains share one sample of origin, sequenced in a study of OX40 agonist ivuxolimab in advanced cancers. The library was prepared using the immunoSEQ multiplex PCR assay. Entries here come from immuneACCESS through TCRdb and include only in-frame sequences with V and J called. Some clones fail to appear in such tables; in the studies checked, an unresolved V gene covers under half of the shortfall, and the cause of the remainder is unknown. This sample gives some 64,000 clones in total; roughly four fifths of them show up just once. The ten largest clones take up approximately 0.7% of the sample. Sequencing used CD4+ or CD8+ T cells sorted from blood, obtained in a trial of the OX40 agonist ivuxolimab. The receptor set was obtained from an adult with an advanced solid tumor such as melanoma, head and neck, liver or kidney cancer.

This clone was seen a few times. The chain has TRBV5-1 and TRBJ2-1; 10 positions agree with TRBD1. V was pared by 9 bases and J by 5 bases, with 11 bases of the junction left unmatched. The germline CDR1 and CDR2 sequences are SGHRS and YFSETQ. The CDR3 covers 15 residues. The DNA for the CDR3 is TGCGCCACCGAGACAGGGGGCAAGGGCAACAATGAGCAGTTCTTC. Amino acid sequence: CATETGGKGNNEQFF.

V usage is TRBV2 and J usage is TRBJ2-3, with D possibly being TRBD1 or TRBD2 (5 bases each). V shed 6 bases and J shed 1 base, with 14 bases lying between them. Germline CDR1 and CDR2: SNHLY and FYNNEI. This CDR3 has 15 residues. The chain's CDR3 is CASSSGGDGTDTQYF. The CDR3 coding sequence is TGTGCCAGCAGCAGTGGGGGTGATGGCACAGATACGCAGTATTTT.

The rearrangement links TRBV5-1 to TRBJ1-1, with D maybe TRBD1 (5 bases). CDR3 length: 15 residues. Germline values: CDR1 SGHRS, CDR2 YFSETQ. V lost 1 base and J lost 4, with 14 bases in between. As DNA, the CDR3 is TGCGCCAGCAGCTTGACCCGGGGGATAAGCACTGAAGCTTTCTTT. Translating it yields CASSLTRGISTEAFF.

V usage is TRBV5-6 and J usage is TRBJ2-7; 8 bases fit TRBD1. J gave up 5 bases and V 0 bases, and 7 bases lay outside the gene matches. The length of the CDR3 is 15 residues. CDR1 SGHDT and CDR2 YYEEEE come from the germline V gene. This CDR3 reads CASSLGVRGPNEQYF. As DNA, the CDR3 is TGTGCCAGCAGCTTGGGGGTCAGGGGGCCCAACGAGCAGTACTTC.

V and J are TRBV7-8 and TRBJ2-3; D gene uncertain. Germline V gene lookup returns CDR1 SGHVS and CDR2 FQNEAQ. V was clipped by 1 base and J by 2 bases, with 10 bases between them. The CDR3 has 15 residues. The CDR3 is CASSLVSLITDTQYF. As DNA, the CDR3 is TGTGCCAGCAGCTTAGTGTCACTAATCACAGATACGCAGTATTTT.

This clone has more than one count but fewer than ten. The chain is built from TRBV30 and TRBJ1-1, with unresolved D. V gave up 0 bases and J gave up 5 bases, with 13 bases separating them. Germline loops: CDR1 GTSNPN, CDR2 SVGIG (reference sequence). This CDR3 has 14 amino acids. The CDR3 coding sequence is TGTGCCTGGAGTGTACTAGGGTTACGAACTGAAGCTTTCTTT. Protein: CAWSVLGLRTEAFF.

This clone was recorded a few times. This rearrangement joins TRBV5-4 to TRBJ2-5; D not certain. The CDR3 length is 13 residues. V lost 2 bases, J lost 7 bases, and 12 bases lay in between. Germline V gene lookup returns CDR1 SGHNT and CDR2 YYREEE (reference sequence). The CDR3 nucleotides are TGTGCCAGCAGCTTCCGGCTGACGGGGACCCAGTACTTC. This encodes CASSFRLTGTQYF.

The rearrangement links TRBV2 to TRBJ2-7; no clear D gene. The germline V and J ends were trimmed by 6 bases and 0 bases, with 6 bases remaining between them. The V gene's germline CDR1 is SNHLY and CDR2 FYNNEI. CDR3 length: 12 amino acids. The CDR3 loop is CASRAFSYEQYF. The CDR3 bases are TGTGCCAGCAGGGCTTTCTCCTACGAGCAGTACTTC.

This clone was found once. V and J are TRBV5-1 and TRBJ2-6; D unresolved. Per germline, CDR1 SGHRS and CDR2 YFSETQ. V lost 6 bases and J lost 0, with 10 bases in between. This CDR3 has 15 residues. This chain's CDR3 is CASTPTVSGANVLTF. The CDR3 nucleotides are TGCGCCAGCACCCCTACAGTCTCTGGGGCCAACGTCCTGACTTTC.

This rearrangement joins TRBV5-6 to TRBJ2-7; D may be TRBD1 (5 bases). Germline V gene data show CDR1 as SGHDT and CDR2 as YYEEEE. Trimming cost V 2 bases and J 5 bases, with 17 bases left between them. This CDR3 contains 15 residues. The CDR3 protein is CASSFSVQVLDEQYF. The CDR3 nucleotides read TGTGCCAGCAGCTTTTCAGTACAGGTTTTGGACGAGCAGTACTTC.

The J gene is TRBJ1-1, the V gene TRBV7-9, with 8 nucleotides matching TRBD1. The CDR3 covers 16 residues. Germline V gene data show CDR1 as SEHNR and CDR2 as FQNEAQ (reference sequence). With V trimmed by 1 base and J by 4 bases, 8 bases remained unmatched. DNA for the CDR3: TGTGCCAGCAGCTTAGGAAACAGGGGGACGGGCACTGAAGCTTTCTTT. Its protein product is CASSLGNRGTGTEAFF.

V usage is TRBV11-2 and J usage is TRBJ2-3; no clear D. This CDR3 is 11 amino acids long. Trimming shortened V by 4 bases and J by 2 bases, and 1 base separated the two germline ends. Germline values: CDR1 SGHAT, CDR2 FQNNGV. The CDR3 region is CASSSTDTQYF. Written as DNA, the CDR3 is TGTGCCAGCAGCTCCACAGATACGCAGTATTTT.

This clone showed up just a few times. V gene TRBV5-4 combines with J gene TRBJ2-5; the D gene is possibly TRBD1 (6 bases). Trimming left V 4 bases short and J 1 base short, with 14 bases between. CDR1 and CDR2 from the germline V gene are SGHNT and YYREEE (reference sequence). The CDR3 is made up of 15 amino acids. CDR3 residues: CASSGKLGGQETQYF. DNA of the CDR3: TGTGCCAGCAGCGGGAAGCTAGGGGGCCAAGAGACCCAGTACTTC.

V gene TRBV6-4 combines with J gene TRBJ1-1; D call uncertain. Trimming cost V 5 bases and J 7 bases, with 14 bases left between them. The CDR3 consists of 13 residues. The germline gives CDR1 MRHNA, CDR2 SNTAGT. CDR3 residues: CASSTGIGSEAFF. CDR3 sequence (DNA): TGTGCCAGCAGTACCGGGATCGGTAGTGAAGCTTTCTTT.

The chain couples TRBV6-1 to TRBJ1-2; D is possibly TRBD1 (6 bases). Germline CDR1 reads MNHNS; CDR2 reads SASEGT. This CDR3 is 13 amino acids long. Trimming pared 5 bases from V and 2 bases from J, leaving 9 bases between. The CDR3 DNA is TGTGCCAGCAGTAACAGGGACAACTATGGCTACACCTTC. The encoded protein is CASSNRDNYGYTF.

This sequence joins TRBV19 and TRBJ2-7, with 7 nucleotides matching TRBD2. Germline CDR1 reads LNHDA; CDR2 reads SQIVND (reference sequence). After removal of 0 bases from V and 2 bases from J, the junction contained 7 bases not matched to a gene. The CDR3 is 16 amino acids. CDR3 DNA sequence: TGTGCCAGTAGTATAGATCTGGACGGGAGGCCCTACGAGCAGTACTTC. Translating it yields CASSIDLDGRPYEQYF. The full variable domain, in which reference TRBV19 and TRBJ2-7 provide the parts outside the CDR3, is DGGITQSPKYLFRKEGQNVTLSCEQNLNHDAMYWYRQDPGQGLRLIYYSQIVNDFQKGDIAEGYSVSREKKESFPLTVTSAQKNPTAFYLCASSIDLDGRPYEQYFGPGTRLTVT.

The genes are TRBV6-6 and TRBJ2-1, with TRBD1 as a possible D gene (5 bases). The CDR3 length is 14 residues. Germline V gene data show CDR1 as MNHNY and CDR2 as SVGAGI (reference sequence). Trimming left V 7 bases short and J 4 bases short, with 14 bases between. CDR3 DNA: TGTGCCAGCACCAAACGTGGGGCTTACAATGAGCAGTTCTTC. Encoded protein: CASTKRGAYNEQFF.

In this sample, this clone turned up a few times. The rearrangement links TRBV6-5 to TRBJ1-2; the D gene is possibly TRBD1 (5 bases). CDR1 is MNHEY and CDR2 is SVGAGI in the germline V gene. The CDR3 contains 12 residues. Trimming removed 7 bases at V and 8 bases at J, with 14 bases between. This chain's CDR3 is CASKEGLLGYTF. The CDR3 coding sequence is TGTGCCAGCAAGGAGGGACTTCTCGGCTACACCTTC.

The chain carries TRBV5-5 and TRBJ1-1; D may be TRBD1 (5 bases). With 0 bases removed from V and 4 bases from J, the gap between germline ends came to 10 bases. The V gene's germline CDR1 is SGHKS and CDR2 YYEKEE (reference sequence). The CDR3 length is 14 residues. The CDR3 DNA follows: TGTGCCAGCAGCTTGGGGTCAGGGCCCACTGAAGCTTTCTTT. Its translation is CASSLGSGPTEAFF.

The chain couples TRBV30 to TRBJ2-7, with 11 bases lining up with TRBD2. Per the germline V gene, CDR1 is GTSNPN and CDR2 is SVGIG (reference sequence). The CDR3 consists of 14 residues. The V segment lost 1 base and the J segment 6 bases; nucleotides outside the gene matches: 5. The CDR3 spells CAWSAKLAGAEQYF. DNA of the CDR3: TGTGCCTGGAGTGCCAAACTAGCGGGAGCCGAGCAGTACTTC.